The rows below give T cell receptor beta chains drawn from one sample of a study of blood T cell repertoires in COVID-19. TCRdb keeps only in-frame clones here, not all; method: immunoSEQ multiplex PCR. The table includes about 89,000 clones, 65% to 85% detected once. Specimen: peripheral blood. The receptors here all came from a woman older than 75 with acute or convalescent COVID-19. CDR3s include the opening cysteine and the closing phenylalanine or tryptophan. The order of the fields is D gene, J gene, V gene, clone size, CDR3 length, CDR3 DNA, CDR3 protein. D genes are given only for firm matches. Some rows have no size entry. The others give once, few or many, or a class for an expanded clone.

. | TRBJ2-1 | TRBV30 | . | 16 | TGTGCCTGGAGTCGATTTAGCGGAGGCTCCTACAATGAGCAGTTCTTC | CAWSRFSGGSYNEQFF
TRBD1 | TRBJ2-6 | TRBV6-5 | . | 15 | TGTGCCAGCAGTCCCGGGACAGCTGGGGCCAACGTCCTGACTTTC | CASSPGTAGANVLTF
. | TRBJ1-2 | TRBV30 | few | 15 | TGTGCCTGGGCACTTACTAGGCGGGCTAACTATGGCTACACCTTC | CAWALTRRANYGYTF
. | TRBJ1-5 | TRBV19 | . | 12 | TGTGCCAGTAAGAGGCGAGATCAGCCCCAGCATTTT | CASKRRDQPQHF
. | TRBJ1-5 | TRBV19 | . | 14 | TGTGCCAGTAGCTACAGAGTTGGCGATCAGCCCCAGCATTTT | CASSYRVGDQPQHF
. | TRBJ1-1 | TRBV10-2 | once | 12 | TGCGCCACCCGGACCCCAATTGGGGCGGCTTTCTTT | CATRTPIGAAFF
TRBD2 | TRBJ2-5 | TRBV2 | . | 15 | TGTGCCAGCAGCCAACCGGGACTAGGAGGAGAGACCCAGTACTTC | CASSQPGLGGETQYF
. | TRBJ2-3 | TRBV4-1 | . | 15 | TGCGCCAGCAGCCAAGATGTTATGCGGACTGCGGTTCTGTATTTT | CASSQDVMRTAVLYF
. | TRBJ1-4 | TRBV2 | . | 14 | TGTGCCAGCAGTGAAGCCCGGGGGGTTGAAAAACTGTTTTTT | CASSEARGVEKLFF
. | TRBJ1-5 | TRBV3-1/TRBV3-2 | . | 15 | TGTGCCAGCAGCCAAGGGGGCGGTAGCAATCAGCCCCAGCATTTT | CASSQGGGSNQPQHF
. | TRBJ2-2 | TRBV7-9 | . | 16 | TGTGCCAGCAGCGCAGAACAGGGTTGGGGCACCGGGGAGCTGTTTTTT | CASSAEQGWGTGELFF
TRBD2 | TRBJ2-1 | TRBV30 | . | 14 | TGTGCCTGGAGTGTACGGCGGGGGTTGGATGAGCAGTTCTTC | CAWSVRRGLDEQFF
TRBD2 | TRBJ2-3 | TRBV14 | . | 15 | TGTGCCAGCAGCCCCCAGCGGGGGAGCACAGATACGCAGTATTTT | CASSPQRGSTDTQYF
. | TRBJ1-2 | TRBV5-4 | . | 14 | TGTGCCAGCAGCCCTGAAGCGGACCTTGCGGGCTACACCTTC | CASSPEADLAGYTF
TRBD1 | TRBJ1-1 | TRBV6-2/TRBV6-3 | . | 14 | TGTGCCAGCAGCCGACAGGGGTGGGAGACTGAAGCTTTCTTT | CASSRQGWETEAFF
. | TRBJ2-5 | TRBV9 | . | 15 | TGTGCCAGCAGCCCACATCTCGGAGGGAAAGAGACCCAGTACTTC | CASSPHLGGKETQYF
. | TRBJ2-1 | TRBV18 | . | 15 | TGTGCCAGCTCACCAAGGTCCAGGGTCAACAATGAGCAGTTCTTC | CASSPRSRVNNEQFF
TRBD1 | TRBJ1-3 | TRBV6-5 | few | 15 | TGTGCCAGCAGGGAGGACAGGGTGGGTGGAAACACCATATATTTT | CASREDRVGGNTIYF
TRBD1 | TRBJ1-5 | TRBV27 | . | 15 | TGTGCCAGCAGTTTCGAGGGGGCGGGCAATCAGCCCCAGCATTTT | CASSFEGAGNQPQHF
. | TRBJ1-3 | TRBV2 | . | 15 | TGTGCCAGCAGTGCGAGCCAAACCTCTGGAAACACCATATATTTT | CASSASQTSGNTIYF
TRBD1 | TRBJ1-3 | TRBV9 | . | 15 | TGTGCCAGCAGCCCGAGGACAGGGGTTGGAAACACCATATATTTT | CASSPRTGVGNTIYF
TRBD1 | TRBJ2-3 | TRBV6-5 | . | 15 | TGTGCCAGCAGTTACAGCAGGGGGTCCACAGATACGCAGTATTTT | CASSYSRGSTDTQYF
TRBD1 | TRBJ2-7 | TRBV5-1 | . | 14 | TGCGCCAGCAGCTTCTCGCAGGGGGCATACGAGCAGTACTTC | CASSFSQGAYEQYF
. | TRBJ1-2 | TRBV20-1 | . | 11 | TGCAGTGCTAGAGAGCAGTATGGCTACACCTTC | CSAREQYGYTF
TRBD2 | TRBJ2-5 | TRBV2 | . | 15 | TGTGCCAGCAGTGGGGCGAGCGGGGGGGCAGAGACCCAGTACTTC | CASSGASGGAETQYF
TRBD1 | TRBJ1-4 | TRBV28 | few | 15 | TGTGCCAGCAGTTTCAACAGGGGGCTGGGTGAAAAACTGTTTTTT | CASSFNRGLGEKLFF
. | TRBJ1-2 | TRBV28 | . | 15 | TGTGCCAGCAGTTATGGAACCCGGAGTAACTATGGCTACACCTTC | CASSYGTRSNYGYTF
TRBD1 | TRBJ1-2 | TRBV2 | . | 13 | TGTGCCAGCAGTAGACAGGGGGCAGGGGGCTACACCTTC | CASSRQGAGGYTF
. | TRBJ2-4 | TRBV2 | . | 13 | TGTGCCAGCAGTGAAGGGTCGCGAAACATTCAGTACTTC | CASSEGSRNIQYF
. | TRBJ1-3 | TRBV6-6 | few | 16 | TGTGCCAGCAGTTGGGGACTGTTTTCCTTAGGAAACACCATATATTTT | CASSWGLFSLGNTIYF
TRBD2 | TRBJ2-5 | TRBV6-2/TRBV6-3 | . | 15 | TGTGCCAGCAGCTCACTCACGGGGGGGGCTGAGACCCAGTACTTC | CASSSLTGGAETQYF
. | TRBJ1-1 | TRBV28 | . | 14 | TGTGCCAGCAGTTTAATGGGAGGGAGAACTGAAGCTTTCTTT | CASSLMGGRTEAFF
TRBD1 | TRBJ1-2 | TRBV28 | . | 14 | TGTGCCAGCAGCGGTGGGACAGGGGTACGGGGCTACACCTTC | CASSGGTGVRGYTF
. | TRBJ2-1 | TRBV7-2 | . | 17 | TGTGCCAGCAGCTCAACAGACAGGTCCTATACCTACAATGAGCAGTTCTTC | CASSSTDRSYTYNEQFF
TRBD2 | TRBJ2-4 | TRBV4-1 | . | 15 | TGCGCCAGCAGCGTTAGCGGGGGGCGCCAAAACATTCAGTACTTC | CASSVSGGRQNIQYF
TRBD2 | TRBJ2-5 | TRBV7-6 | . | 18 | TGTGCCAGCAGCTTATCGGGGGGGGCCGTTTCAATGATGGAGACCCAGTACTTC | CASSLSGGAVSMMETQYF
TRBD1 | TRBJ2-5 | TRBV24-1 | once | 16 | TGTGCCACCAGTGACCCCCGGGACAGGAGGGTCGAGACCCAGTACTTC | CATSDPRDRRVETQYF
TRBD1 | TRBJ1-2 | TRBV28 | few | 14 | TGTGCCAGCAGTTTGCCAGGGGGTAACTATGGCTACACCTTC | CASSLPGGNYGYTF
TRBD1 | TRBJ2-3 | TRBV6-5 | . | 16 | TGTGCCAGCAGTTACTCGGCGACTTACAGGGGGAATACGCAGTATTTT | CASSYSATYRGNTQYF
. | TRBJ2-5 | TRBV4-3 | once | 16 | TGCGCCAGCAGCCTCGGGTTTCAGAAGGGGCAAGAGACCCAGTACTTC | CASSLGFQKGQETQYF
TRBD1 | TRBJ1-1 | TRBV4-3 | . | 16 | TGCGCCAGCAGCCCCAGATTACAGGGGTATGGAACTGAAGCTTTCTTT | CASSPRLQGYGTEAFF
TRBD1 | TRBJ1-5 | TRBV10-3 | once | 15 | TGTGCCATCAGGCCTGGGACAGGCAGAAATCAGCCCCAGCATTTT | CAIRPGTGRNQPQHF
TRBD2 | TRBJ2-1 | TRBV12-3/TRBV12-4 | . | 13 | TGTGCCAGCAGTTGGGGAGGGGTCAATGAGCAGTTCTTC | CASSWGGVNEQFF
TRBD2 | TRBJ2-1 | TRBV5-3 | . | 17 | TGTGCCAGAAGCTTGGATTGGCGGGGGGCGAATCTCGATGAGCAGTTCTTC | CARSLDWRGANLDEQFF
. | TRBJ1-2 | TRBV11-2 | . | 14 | TGTGCCAGCAGCCCCCTCGGCGGGAGGAATGGCTACACCTTC | CASSPLGGRNGYTF
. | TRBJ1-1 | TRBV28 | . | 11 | TGTGCCAGCAGGGCTAACACTGAAGCTTTCTTT | CASRANTEAFF
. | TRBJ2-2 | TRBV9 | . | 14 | TGTGCCAGCAGCGTGGGCGCGAACACCGGGGAGCTGTTTTTT | CASSVGANTGELFF
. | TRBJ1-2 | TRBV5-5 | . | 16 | TGTGCCAGCAGCCTTGGGAGGGGGGCGGATAACTATGGCTACACCTTC | CASSLGRGADNYGYTF
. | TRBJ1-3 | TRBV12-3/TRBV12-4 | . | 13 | TGTGCCAGCAGCCGGTCCTCTGGAAACACCATATATTTT | CASSRSSGNTIYF
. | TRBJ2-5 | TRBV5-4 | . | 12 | TGTGCCAGCAGCTTAGGGGAAGAGACCCAGTACTTC | CASSLGEETQYF
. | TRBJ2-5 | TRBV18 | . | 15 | TGTGCCAGCTCCTCTTTTGGGGGCGGAAGGGAGACCCAGTACTTC | CASSSFGGGRETQYF
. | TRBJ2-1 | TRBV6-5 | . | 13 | TGTGCCAGCAGTTATAACAACGACAATGAGCAGTTCTTC | CASSYNNDNEQFF
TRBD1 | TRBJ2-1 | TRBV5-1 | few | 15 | TGCGCCAGCAGCTTGTCCCGGACAGGGACGAATGAGCAGTTCTTC | CASSLSRTGTNEQFF
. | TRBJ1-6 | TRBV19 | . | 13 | TGTGCCAGTAGTATAGATCGGGATTCACCCCTCCACTTT | CASSIDRDSPLHF
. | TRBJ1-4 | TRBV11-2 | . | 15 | TGTGCCAGCAGCGCTCCCCAGGGGACTAATGAAAAACTGTTTTTT | CASSAPQGTNEKLFF
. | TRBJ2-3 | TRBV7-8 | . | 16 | TGTGCCAGCAGCCCTCTTAGCCCGGCGGGCACAGATACGCAGTATTTT | CASSPLSPAGTDTQYF
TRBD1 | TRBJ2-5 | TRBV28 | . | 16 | TGTGCCAGCAGTTCACCCGGGACAGCTCTACTCGAGACCCAGTACTTC | CASSSPGTALLETQYF
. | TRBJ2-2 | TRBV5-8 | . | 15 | TGTGCCAGCAGAACCGGGACAAGGCACACCGGGGAGCTGTTTTTT | CASRTGTRHTGELFF
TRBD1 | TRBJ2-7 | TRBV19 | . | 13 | TGTGCCAGTAGTAAAGACAGGGCCTACGAGCAGTACTTC | CASSKDRAYEQYF
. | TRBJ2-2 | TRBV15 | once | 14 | TGTGCCACCAGCAGAGGGGCAGGGACCGGGGAGCTGTTTTTT | CATSRGAGTGELFF